This T cell receptor beta chain was sequenced during a study of blood T cell repertoires in COVID-19. The repertoire was sequenced with immunoSEQ multiplex PCR; TCRdb's copy has only in-frame clones and lacks some. This sample carries fewer than 300,000 clones, approximately 86% of them seen once, and the ten largest clones take over 8%. The ends were cut back, 4 bases at V and 6 bases at J, with 16 bases in the middle. Germline-derived CDR1 and CDR2 are SGHDT and YYEEEE. The CDR3 totals 14 residues. The sequenced material came from peripheral blood. The chain combines TRBV5-6 with TRBJ1-2, with D possibly TRBD1 on 5 matching bases. The TCR was taken from a man aged 18-30 years with active or convalescent COVID-19. This chain's CDR3 is CASSDGLGGNGYTF. The CDR3 DNA is TGTGCCAGCAGCGACGGTTTGGGGGGTAATGGCTACACCTTC.